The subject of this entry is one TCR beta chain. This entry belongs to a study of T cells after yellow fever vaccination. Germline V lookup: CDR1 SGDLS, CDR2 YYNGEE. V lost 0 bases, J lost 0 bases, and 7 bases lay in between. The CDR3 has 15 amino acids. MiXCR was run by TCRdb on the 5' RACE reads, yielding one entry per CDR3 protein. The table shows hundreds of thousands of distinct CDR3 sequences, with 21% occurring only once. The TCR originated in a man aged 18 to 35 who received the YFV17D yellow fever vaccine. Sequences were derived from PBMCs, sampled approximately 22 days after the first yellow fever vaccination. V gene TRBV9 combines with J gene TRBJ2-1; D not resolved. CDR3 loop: CASSVGESSYNEQFF. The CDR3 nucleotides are TGTGCCAGCAGCGTAGGCGAGAGCTCCTACAATGAGCAGTTCTTC.